Given below is one T cell receptor (beta chain) in context. The antigen is not known. This entry comes from a study of regulatory T cells in long-lasting Graves disease. Findings and caveats of the study: Persistent patients shared more public clonotypes (under 3,000) than newly diagnosed patients (966). Persistent disease samples used TRBV28, TRBJ1-2 and TRBJ2-5 preferentially.

The time point was: persistent/refractory GD, antithyroid drugs over 5 years with positive TRAb. From RNA extracted from PBMCs, the TCR library was made. Germline-derived CDR1 and CDR2 are MNHEY and SVGEGT. Trimming stripped 10 bases from V and 0 bases from J, with 19 bases between. The length of the CDR3 is 15 residues. The TCR beta library used iRepertoire HTBI primers with Arm-PCR amplification of CDR3. TCRdb used MiXCR to reprocess the multiplex PCR reads, holding one entry per CDR3 protein. The profile shows more than 650,000 distinct CDR3 sequences, about 30% of them singletons. This sequence originates from a female donor with Graves disease. V gene TRBV6-2 or TRBV6-3 combines with J gene TRBJ2-7; D is possibly TRBD1 (5 bases). Sequencing used peripheral blood mononuclear cells (PBMCs), obtained when the disease was refractory, from a patient treated with antithyroid drugs. The chain's CDR3 is CATNRSDIPSYEQYF. The CDR3 DNA follows: TGTGCCACCAACAGATCGGACATACCCTCCTACGAGCAGTACTTC.